These 13 T cell receptor beta chains originate from one sample sequenced in a study of early T cells in non-severe SARS-CoV-2 infection (dated by TCRdb to the early 2020s). Library creation used 5' RACE. Sequencing was carried out with a NextSeq 500. Through fastp at Q25 and MiXCR, TCRdb rebuilt clones from the public reads, retaining in-frame beta chains. Rows with one shared CDR3 protein collapse into an entry with the most common genes and DNA. The sample table lists roughly 35,000 distinct CDR3 sequences, over 8.5% of them with a count of one. Of the sample, about 12% falls within the top ten clones. Specimen: whole blood. These receptors were collected from an adult who was a healthcare worker with PCR-confirmed SARS-CoV-2 infection or an uninfected control (not recorded which).

At least ten counts were recorded for this clonotype. The chain uses TRBV10-3 and TRBJ2-3, with D perhaps assigned TRBD1 or TRBD2 (5 bases each). Germline V CDR1 and CDR2: ENHRY, SYGVKD. The CDR3 runs to 13 residues. V was pared by 10 bases and J by 1 base, with 12 bases between. The CDR3 DNA sequence: TGTGCCAGTAGGGACGTTGGCACAGATACGCAGTATTTT. It yields the protein CASRDVGTDTQYF.

This clonotype has ten or more counts. This rearrangement joins TRBV19 to TRBJ1-2; tentative D call: TRBD1 (6 bases). Looked up from germline, CDR1 is LNHDA and CDR2 is SQIVND (reference sequence). The CDR3 consists of 12 residues. Trimming pared 0 bases from V and 9 bases from J, leaving 8 bases between. In DNA form, the CDR3 reads TGTGCCAGTAGTATAGACCAGGGGTGCTACACCTTC. Its translation is CASSIDQGCYTF. The full variable domain, rest sourced from reference TRBV19 and TRBJ1-2, is DGGITQSPKYLFRKEGQNVTLSCEQNLNHDAMYWYRQDPGQGLRLIYYSQIVNDFQKGDIAEGYSVSREKKESFPLTVTSAQKNPTAFYLCASSIDQGCYTFGSGTRLTVV.

This clonotype was detected only a few times. The rearrangement uses TRBV7-3 and TRBJ2-3, with 9 bases lining up with TRBD1. Germline CDR1 is SGHTA and CDR2 is FQGTGA. This CDR3 region has 16 residues. J gave up 3 bases and V 4 bases, and 8 bases lay outside the gene matches. Here the CDR3 DNA reads TGTGCCAGCAGCTGGACCGGGACAGGGAAGACAGATACGCAGTATTTT. It codes for CASSWTGTGKTDTQYF.

V is TRBV12-3 or TRBV12-4 and J is TRBJ2-5, with a possible D match to TRBD1 (6 bases). V lost 3 bases and J 1 base, leaving 21 bases between the germline ends. CDR3 length: 18 residues. DNA of the CDR3: TGTGCCAGCAGTTTTGAGTCTTTTGGGGGCCCGTTCCAAGAGACCCAGTACTTC. Residues: CASSFESFGGPFQETQYF.

In this sample, this clonotype turned up many times. The chain couples TRBV6-5 to TRBJ1-1, with TRBD1 matching over 7 bases. The junction had 3 bases not matched to a gene; V was cut back by 2 bases and J by 0 bases. The V gene's germline CDR1 is MNHEY and CDR2 SVGAGI. The CDR3 consists of 15 residues. The CDR3 sequence is CASSYGDSMNTEAFF. The CDR3 nucleotides read TGTGCCAGCAGTTACGGGGACAGCATGAACACTGAAGCTTTCTTT.

In this sample, this clonotype turned up many times. The chain has TRBV20-1 and TRBJ2-5, with 9 nucleotides matching TRBD2. The CDR3 has 16 amino acids. Trimming cost V 3 bases and J 1 base; bases outside gene matches: 9. The germline gives CDR1 DFQATT, CDR2 SNEGSKA (reference sequence). The CDR3 reads CSARDSGGGGQETQYF. The CDR3, as DNA: TGCAGTGCTAGGGATAGCGGGGGAGGGGGCCAAGAGACCCAGTACTTC.

This clonotype appeared a few times. The chain carries TRBV7-2 and TRBJ1-6, with D possibly TRBD1 on 6 matching bases. CDR3 length equals 18 residues. Trimming pared 4 bases from V and 1 base from J, leaving 17 bases between. Germline V gives CDR1 SGHTA, CDR2 FQGNSA. CDR3 nucleotides: TGTGCCAGCAGCTCCCATGGGGGGGCCGGGTCCTATAATTCACCCCTCCACTTT. It codes for CASSSHGGAGSYNSPLHF.

This clonotype has at least ten counts. The chain carries TRBV24-1 and TRBJ2-2; maybe TRBD2 (7 bases). The CDR3 is 15 residues long. Trimming shortened V by 8 bases and J by 2 bases, and 14 bases separated the two germline ends. Germline-derived CDR1 and CDR2 are KGHDR and SFDVKD. The CDR3 protein is CATKSGTTNTGELFF. DNA for the CDR3: TGTGCCACCAAGAGCGGGACAACAAACACCGGGGAGCTGTTTTTT.

This clonotype was seen many times. The V call is TRBV3-1, the J call TRBJ2-3; D is unclear. The CDR3 runs 11 residues. Trimming removed 2 bases from V and 6 bases from J, with 3 bases in between. Germline V gives CDR1 LGHDT, CDR2 YNNKEL (reference sequence). The CDR3 loop reads CASSQLDTQYF. The CDR3 DNA sequence: TGTGCCAGCAGCCAACTGGATACGCAGTATTTT.

This clonotype has just a few counts. This chain's CDR3 is CASSGLSGRAGNEQFF. The CDR3 nucleotides are TGTGCCAGCAGCGGTCTGAGCGGGAGGGCCGGGAATGAGCAGTTCTTC. The chain couples TRBV7-8 to TRBJ2-1; 10 bases match TRBD2. V trimming: 5 bases; J trimming: 7 bases; junction bases outside the gene matches: 11. CDR3 size: 16 residues. Germline loops: CDR1 SGHVS, CDR2 FQNEAQ. Supplemented by reference TRBV7-8 and TRBJ2-1, the full variable domain reads GAGVSQSPRYKVAKRGQDVALRCDPISGHVSLFWYQQALGQGPEFLTYFQNEAQLDKSGLPSDRFFAERPEGSVSTLKIQRTQQEDSAVYLCASSGLSGRAGNEQFFGPGTRLTVL.

V usage is TRBV9 and J usage is TRBJ1-3, with D possibly TRBD1 on 5 matching bases. The CDR3 is made up of 19 amino acids. The ends were cut back, 4 bases at V and 8 bases at J, with 31 bases in the middle. Germline values: CDR1 SGDLS, CDR2 YYNGEE. Here the CDR3 reads CASSRSSSYGGYKEDTIYF. CDR3 nucleotide sequence: TGTGCCAGCAGCCGATCATCCTCGTACGGGGGGTATAAGGAGGACACCATATATTTT. The full variable domain, completed using reference TRBV9 and TRBJ1-3, is DSGVTQTPKHLITATGQRVTLRCSPRSGDLSVYWYQQSLDQGLQFLIQYYNGEERAKGNILERFSAQQFPDLHSELNLSSLELGDSALYFCASSRSSSYGGYKEDTIYFGEGSWLTVV.

The chain couples TRBV10-3 to TRBJ2-3; 8 nucleotides align to TRBD2. Germline V lookup: CDR1 ENHRY, CDR2 SYGVKD. Germline trimming cut 10 bases from V and 7 bases from J; bases unmatched to any gene: 13. The length of the CDR3 is 14 residues. The CDR3 region is CATVLRGAQNTQYF. The CDR3 bases are TGTGCCACCGTGTTGCGGGGGGCGCAAAATACGCAGTATTTT.

About this clonotype itself: A read error may be the cause here, since a much bigger clone is one base away. The CDR3 sequence: CSARDLGTGGIEKLFF. The CDR3, as DNA: TGCAGTGCTAGAGATCTAGGGACAGGGGGTATTGAAAAACTGTTTTTT. The chain links TRBV20-1 to TRBJ1-4, with 11 bases aligning to TRBD1. The V gene end was trimmed by 0 bases and the J gene end by 7 bases; junction bases not matched to a gene: 7. This CDR3 comprises 16 residues. The V gene's germline CDR1 is DFQATT and CDR2 SNEGSKA (reference sequence).